These T cell receptor beta chains were read from a single sample in a study of CD8 T cells in ankylosing spondylitis. TCRdb redid the calling of the 5' RACE reads with MiXCR, one entry per CDR3 protein. This table holds about 700,000 distinct CDR3 sequences, under 20% found once. Sequenced material: blood, either unsorted or a sorted T cell fraction (not recorded which). The origin of the receptors is a male donor with ankylosing spondylitis. Each CDR3 is given with its conserved first and last residue. D genes are given only for firm matches. Some rows mark clone size as missing; the rest say once, few, many or name a class of expanded clone.

>15|TRBJ2-4|TRBV19|few|TRBD2
CASSIDPSGRGIQYF
TGTGCCAGTAGTATAGATCCTAGCGGGAGGGGTATTCAGTACTTC
>15|TRBJ2-2|TRBV7-2|few|TRBD2
CASSPRGGLTGELFF
TGTGCCAGCAGCCCCCGGGGGGGCCTCACCGGGGAGCTGTTTTTT
>14|TRBJ2-7|TRBV20-1|-|TRBD2
CSARKSGSSYEQYF
TGCAGTGCTAGGAAGAGCGGGAGCTCCTACGAGCAGTACTTC
>14|TRBJ1-1|TRBV12-3/TRBV12-4|many|-
CASMGLGGGQGAFF
TGTGCCAGCATGGGTCTCGGCGGGGGGCAAGGAGCTTTCTTT
>13|TRBJ2-3|TRBV12-3/TRBV12-4|many|-
CASSVGLPDTQYF
TGTGCCAGCAGTGTAGGACTACCAGATACGCAGTATTTT
>16|TRBJ2-2|TRBV29-1|many|TRBD2
CSVGMRLAGVTGELFF
TGCAGCGTGGGAATGAGACTAGCGGGAGTCACCGGGGAGCTGTTTTTT
>11|TRBJ2-7|TRBV29-1|many|-
CSVEAGVEQYF
TGCAGCGTTGAAGCAGGGGTCGAGCAGTACTTC
>17|TRBJ1-3|TRBV5-1|-|-
CASSLGHSGYSGNTIYF
TGCGCCAGCAGCTTGGGGCATTCAGGTTACTCTGGAAACACCATATATTTT
>15|TRBJ2-7|TRBV4-1|-|TRBD2
CASSQSLAATYEQYF
TGCGCCAGCAGCCAATCGCTAGCGGCTACCTACGAGCAGTACTTC
>14|TRBJ2-6|TRBV6-5|-|-
CASSYTSGANVLTF
TGTGCCAGCAGCTACACCTCTGGGGCCAACGTCCTGACTTTC
>13|TRBJ1-1|TRBV6-5|-|-
CASSYRKNTEAFF
TGTGCCAGCAGTTACCGGAAGAACACTGAAGCTTTCTTT
>16|TRBJ2-5|TRBV7-6|-|-
CASSLEEAGIIMTQYF
TGTGCCAGCAGCCTCGAGGAGGCAGGGATAATTATGACCCAGTACTTC
>13|TRBJ2-5|TRBV2|-|-
CASRSQNQETQYF
TGTGCCAGCCGTTCACAGAACCAAGAGACCCAGTACTTC
>15|TRBJ1-5|TRBV28|-|-
CASSFQGSRNQPQHF
TGTGCCAGCAGTTTCCAGGGATCTCGGAATCAGCCCCAGCATTTT
>14|TRBJ2-3|TRBV11-2|-|-
CASSPRPTTDTQYF
TGTGCCAGCAGCCCCAGGCCCACAACAGATACGCAGTATTTT
>12|TRBJ2-7|TRBV20-1|few|TRBD2
CSADGTSYEQYF
TGCAGTGCAGACGGGACTAGCTACGAGCAGTACTTC
>13|TRBJ1-1|TRBV27|-|-
CASSLWGSTEAFF
TGTGCCAGCAGTTTATGGGGGAGCACTGAAGCTTTCTTT
>16|TRBJ2-1|TRBV6-2/TRBV6-3|-|-
CASSGDPGTSRDEQFF
TGTGCCAGCAGTGGCGACCCCGGGACATCGAGAGATGAGCAGTTCTTC
>15|TRBJ2-7|TRBV20-1|-|-
CSARDQDGWGYEQYF
TGCAGTGCTAGAGATCAGGATGGATGGGGCTACGAGCAGTACTTC
>16|TRBJ2-7|TRBV5-4|-|TRBD2
CASSSPSGSPSYEQYF
TGTGCCAGCAGCTCCCCTAGCGGGAGCCCCTCCTACGAGCAGTACTTC
>15|TRBJ2-1|TRBV7-6|-|-
CASSLGGNPGDEQFF
TGTGCCAGCAGCTTAGGAGGGAATCCGGGTGATGAGCAGTTCTTC
>11|TRBJ2-1|TRBV15|-|-
CATSRVHEQFF
TGTGCCACCAGCAGAGTCCATGAGCAGTTCTTC
>14|TRBJ2-3|TRBV7-9|few|-
CASSSTYRADTQYF
TGTGCCAGCAGCTCGACCTACAGGGCAGATACGCAGTATTTT
>14|TRBJ2-7|TRBV5-6|-|TRBD2
CASERISGSTEQYF
TGTGCCAGTGAACGTATTAGCGGGAGTACGGAGCAGTACTTC
>13|TRBJ1-4|TRBV7-3|few|TRBD1
CASSLEPGGKLFF
TGTGCCAGCAGCCTAGAACCAGGGGGGAAACTGTTTTTT
>12|TRBJ2-1|TRBV6-5|few|TRBD2
CASSPSAGGQFF
TGTGCCAGCAGTCCCTCGGCGGGAGGGCAGTTCTTC
>18|TRBJ2-5|TRBV3-1|few|TRBD2
CASITLGGRTSSEETQYF
TGTGCCAGCATTACATTGGGGGGTAGGACTAGCTCCGAGGAGACCCAGTACTTC
>13|TRBJ1-2|TRBV9|-|-
CASSVEDGYGYTF
TGTGCCAGCAGCGTAGAGGACGGATATGGCTACACCTTC
>18|TRBJ1-3|TRBV12-3/TRBV12-4|-|-
CASSLGQGKAPSGNTIYF
TGTGCCAGCAGTTTAGGGCAGGGTAAGGCCCCCTCTGGAAACACCATATATTTT
>12|TRBJ2-3|TRBV6-6|-|-
CASRLTENTQYF
TGTGCCAGCAGGCTAACAGAAAACACGCAGTATTTT
>13|TRBJ2-3|TRBV7-3|many|-
CASSLALSDTQYF
TGTGCCAGCAGCTTAGCCCTTTCAGATACGCAGTATTTT
>19|TRBJ2-2|TRBV5-6|few|TRBD2
CASSPTTSGVTSNTGELFF
TGTGCCAGCAGCCCGACTACTAGCGGGGTTACCTCGAACACCGGGGAGCTGTTTTTT
>16|TRBJ1-1|TRBV5-1|-|-
CASSRGVQGPNTEAFF
TGCGCCAGCAGCCGAGGGGTACAAGGGCCGAACACTGAAGCTTTCTTT
>15|TRBJ1-2|TRBV7-9|-|-
CASSLASSGNYGYTF
TGTGCCAGCAGCTTAGCGTCATCCGGAAACTATGGCTACACCTTC
>17|TRBJ2-1|TRBV20-1|-|-
CSARDPGPGGTYNEQFF
TGCAGTGCTAGAGATCCGGGGCCGGGGGGCACCTACAATGAGCAGTTCTTC
>16|TRBJ1-5|TRBV28|many|TRBD1
CASSSPSTGSNQPQHF
TGTGCCAGCAGTTCCCCCTCGACAGGGAGCAATCAGCCCCAGCATTTT
>15|TRBJ2-7|TRBV5-5|-|-
CASSTWRPPTGEQYF
TGTGCCAGCAGCACATGGAGGCCGCCAACGGGCGAGCAGTACTTC
>13|TRBJ2-1|TRBV3-1|many|-
CASSPYPNDEQFF
TGTGCCAGCAGCCCCTACCCGAACGATGAGCAGTTCTTC
>14|TRBJ2-2|TRBV5-1|once|-
CASSLATATGELFF
TGCGCCAGCAGCTTGGCCACGGCAACCGGGGAGCTGTTTTTT
>12|TRBJ1-1|TRBV5-1|few|-
CASSGGATEAFF
TGCGCCAGCAGCGGGGGGGCCACTGAAGCTTTCTTT
>12|TRBJ1-1|TRBV6-4|few|-
CASSDWGGRAFF
TGTGCCAGCAGTGACTGGGGAGGACGGGCTTTCTTT
>12|TRBJ2-1|TRBV29-1|few|-
CSVADSYNEQFF
TGCAGCGTTGCGGACAGTTACAATGAGCAGTTCTTC
>13|TRBJ2-2|TRBV10-3|many|-
CAISESTAGELFF
TGTGCCATCAGTGAGTCGACCGCCGGGGAGCTGTTTTTT
>16|TRBJ2-7|TRBV7-2|few|TRBD2
CASSSRGGRSLYEQYF
TGTGCCAGCTCATCTAGGGGCGGGAGGTCCCTCTACGAGCAGTACTTC
>13|TRBJ1-2|TRBV12-3/TRBV12-4|-|-
CASTTGGRYGYTF
TGTGCCAGCACAACGGGAGGAAGATATGGCTACACCTTC
>17|TRBJ2-7|TRBV7-8|few|TRBD1
CASSLTGTGSSSYEQYF
TGTGCCAGCAGCTTAACGGGGACAGGTTCAAGCTCCTACGAGCAGTACTTC
>14|TRBJ1-4|TRBV12-3/TRBV12-4|-|TRBD1
CASSVTGRGEKLFF
TGTGCCAGCAGCGTGACAGGGAGGGGTGAAAAACTGTTTTTT
>13|TRBJ2-3|TRBV5-5|few|TRBD2
CASSLTSDNTQYF
TGTGCCAGCAGCTTAACTAGCGACAATACGCAGTATTTT
>13|TRBJ1-1|TRBV29-1|-|-
CSALSALNTEAFF
TGCAGCGCCCTGTCGGCCTTGAACACTGAAGCTTTCTTT
>17|TRBJ2-1|TRBV27|few|TRBD1
CASSLYSETGSINEQFF
TGTGCCAGCAGTTTATATTCCGAGACAGGGTCCATCAATGAGCAGTTCTTC
>16|TRBJ2-7|TRBV12-3/TRBV12-4|few|-
CASSLRRWAAGGEQYF
TGTGCCAGCAGTTTGAGGCGGTGGGCTGCCGGGGGCGAGCAGTACTTC
>15|TRBJ1-1|TRBV6-1|few|TRBD1
CASSERIRGVGEAFF
TGTGCCAGCAGTGAACGTATCAGGGGGGTGGGTGAAGCTTTCTTT
>16|TRBJ1-6|TRBV5-5|-|-
CASSLVQDWSDSPLHF
TGTGCCAGCAGCTTGGTCCAGGATTGGAGTGATTCACCCCTCCACTTT
>17|TRBJ2-7|TRBV24-1|-|TRBD2
CATSDSTPSGASYEQYF
TGTGCCACCAGTGATTCTACCCCTAGCGGGGCTAGCTACGAGCAGTACTTC
>13|TRBJ1-1|TRBV11-2|-|-
CASSRKTNTEAFF
TGTGCCAGCAGCCGTAAGACGAACACTGAAGCTTTCTTT